Each of the 25 T cell receptor beta chains below was sequenced from the same sample in a study of blood T cell repertoires in COVID-19. Produced via immunoSEQ multiplex PCR; TCRdb's table is partial and in-frame only. This repertoire shows approximately 100,000 clones, more than 75% found once; its top ten account for more than 5%. Sequencing was performed on peripheral blood. These receptors all come from a human donor in a cohort sampled during active COVID-19.

V is TRBV29-1 and J is TRBJ1-4; 8 positions agree with TRBD1. In germline, CDR1 is SQVTM, CDR2 ANQGSEA. The V segment lost 4 bases and the J segment 3 bases; nucleotides outside the gene matches: 10. This CDR3 is 16 amino acids long. For the CDR3, the DNA is TGCAGCGTTGTTTTGACAGGGGTATGGTCTAATGAAAAACTGTTTTTT. This translates into CSVVLTGVWSNEKLFF.

This chain connects TRBV6-5 to TRBJ2-7; 7 bases match TRBD1. This CDR3 comprises 14 residues. CDR1 is MNHEY, CDR2 SVGAGI, per germline. V lost 5 bases to trimming and J lost 9 bases; unmatched junction nucleotides: 13. Here the CDR3 DNA reads TGTGCCAGCAGTCGGGACCCTCAGGGGGTTGGGCAGTACTTC. The encoded protein is CASSRDPQGVGQYF.

The rearrangement links TRBV4-2 to TRBJ2-3; D is unclear. The CDR3 is made up of 13 amino acids. V was trimmed by 4 bases and J by 4 bases, leaving 9 bases between them. Per germline, CDR1 LGHNA and CDR2 YNFKEQ. CDR3: CASSPYYADTQYF. The DNA of the CDR3 is TGTGCCAGCAGCCCCTACTACGCAGATACGCAGTATTTT.

This chain joins TRBV2 and TRBJ1-5; TRBD1 matches 7 bases. Per germline, CDR1 SNHLY and CDR2 FYNNEI. The CDR3 totals 14 residues. With 4 bases clipped from V and 5 bases from J, the junction kept 5 bases outside the gene matches. The CDR3 coding sequence is TGTGCCAGCAGTGTTGGCCAGGGGGATCAGCCCCAGCATTTT. Amino acids: CASSVGQGDQPQHF.

The chain has TRBV29-1 and TRBJ1-2, with TRBD1 identical over 12 bases. The CDR3 is 15 residues long. V was clipped by 7 bases and J by 4 bases; unmatched bases: 10. Germline values: CDR1 SQVTM, CDR2 ANQGSEA. The CDR3 bases are TGCAGCGCCGTTGCCGGGACAGGGGGCTTCTATGGCTACACCTTC. Translation gives CSAVAGTGGFYGYTF.

The chain has TRBV5-1 and TRBJ2-7, with D tentatively TRBD1 (5 bases). CDR1 and CDR2 from the germline V gene are SGHRS and YFSETQ. The CDR3 is 15 amino acids. The V end lost 4 bases, the J end lost 0 bases, and 14 bases lay between the germline ends. Here the CDR3 reads CASSAQGFSSYEQYF. DNA of the CDR3: TGCGCCAGCAGCGCCCAGGGATTTAGCTCCTACGAGCAGTACTTC.

This sequence joins TRBV9 and TRBJ2-1; 9 nucleotides align to TRBD2. The CDR3 has 18 amino acids. Germline V lookup: CDR1 SGDLS, CDR2 YYNGEE. V gave up 4 bases and J gave up 4 bases; unmatched junction bases: 15. CDR3 amino acids: CASSPGGNSGGPYNEQFF. The CDR3 nucleotides read TGTGCCAGCAGCCCAGGTGGCAATAGCGGGGGCCCTTACAATGAGCAGTTCTTC. The complete variable domain, with remaining parts taken from reference TRBV9 and TRBJ2-1, reads DSGVTQTPKHLITATGQRVTLRCSPRSGDLSVYWYQQSLDQGLQFLIQYYNGEERAKGNILERFSAQQFPDLHSELNLSSLELGDSALYFCASSPGGNSGGPYNEQFFGPGTRLTVL.

V gene TRBV19 combines with J gene TRBJ1-6; 11 bases match TRBD1. From germline, CDR1 is LNHDA and CDR2 SQIVND (reference sequence). This CDR3 region has 14 residues. J lost 10 bases, V lost 4 bases, and 3 bases had no gene match. The CDR3 coding sequence is TGTGCCAGTAGTAAGGGGACAGGGGGATCACCCCTCCACTTT. Its protein is CASSKGTGGSPLHF. The entire variable domain, with the rest obtained from reference TRBV19 and TRBJ1-6, is as follows: DGGITQSPKYLFRKEGQNVTLSCEQNLNHDAMYWYRQDPGQGLRLIYYSQIVNDFQKGDIAEGYSVSREKKESFPLTVTSAQKNPTAFYLCASSKGTGGSPLHFGNGTRLTVT.

The chain couples TRBV6-2 or TRBV6-3 to TRBJ1-5, with D maybe TRBD1 (6 bases). The CDR3 spans 12 residues. Deletions cut 4 bases from V and 11 bases from J, with 12 bases between. Germline values: CDR1 MNHEY, CDR2 SVGEGT. CDR3 protein: CASSLGAGSQHF. CDR3 DNA sequence: TGTGCCAGCAGTTTGGGGGCAGGGTCCCAGCATTTT.

The chain employs TRBV15 and TRBJ2-1; 8 nucleotides line up with TRBD2. The CDR3 contains 13 residues. J gave up 9 bases and V 2 bases, and 3 bases lay outside the gene matches. The germline gives CDR1 LNHNV, CDR2 YYDKDF (reference sequence). CDR3 DNA sequence: TGTGCCACCAGCAGACAGCGGGAGAGTGAGCAGTTCTTC. Protein product: CATSRQRESEQFF.

This clone has a handful of counts. The V and J genes are TRBV5-1 and TRBJ2-7; D possibly corresponds to TRBD1 (6 bases). Germline V gene sequence: CDR1 SGHRS, CDR2 YFSETQ. The CDR3 is made up of 13 amino acids. V lost 1 base, J lost 3 bases, and 8 bases lay in between. The DNA of the CDR3 is TGCGCCAGCAGCTTGACAGGGTACTACGAGCAGTACTTC. This codes for CASSLTGYYEQYF.

The chain joins TRBV29-1 to TRBJ2-7; possibly TRBD2 for D (6 bases). V lost 4 bases and J 0 bases, leaving 10 bases between the germline ends. From germline, CDR1 is SQVTM and CDR2 ANQGSEA. CDR3 length: 13 amino acids. CDR3 nucleotides: TGCAGCGTTGGGAGGGGTGTCTCCTACGAGCAGTACTTC. This gives the protein CSVGRGVSYEQYF.

DNA for the CDR3: TGTGCCAGCAGTAACCAACAGGGTTCCTACGAGCAGTACTTC. It encodes CASSNQQGSYEQYF. The chain employs TRBV6-5 and TRBJ2-7, with D perhaps TRBD1 (6 bases). Germline assignment: CDR1 MNHEY and CDR2 SVGAGI. V was pared by 5 bases and J by 1 base, with 12 bases between. This CDR3 is built from 14 residues.

V gene TRBV12-3 or TRBV12-4 combines with J gene TRBJ2-7; D is unclear. CDR3 length equals 11 residues. V lost 6 bases to trimming and J lost 1 base, with 4 bases between them. The CDR3 sequence: CASSQSYEQYF. The CDR3 nucleotides read TGTGCCAGCAGCCAGTCCTACGAGCAGTACTTC.

The rearrangement joins TRBV5-4 to TRBJ1-2, with TRBD1 matching 7 bases. Per the germline V gene, CDR1 is SGHNT and CDR2 is YYREEE (reference sequence). The CDR3 covers 15 residues. Losses at the gene ends were 3 bases for V and 6 bases for J; bases not matched to a gene: 11. This CDR3 reads CASSSQGSGSNGYTF. DNA for the CDR3: TGTGCCAGCAGCTCACAGGGGTCGGGGAGTAATGGCTACACCTTC.

The chain joins TRBV6-1 to TRBJ2-1, with 7 bases that match TRBD1. The germline gives CDR1 MNHNS, CDR2 SASEGT. The J segment lost 1 base and the V segment lost 0 bases, leaving 6 bases of the junction unmatched. The CDR3 sequence is 17 residues long. CDR3 nucleotide sequence: TGTGCCAGCAGTGAAGCTACAGGGGCTAGATCCTACAATGAGCAGTTCTTC. It translates to CASSEATGARSYNEQFF.

The V call is TRBV28, the J call TRBJ1-2; 10 nucleotides line up with TRBD1. J gave up 1 base and V 5 bases, and 7 bases lay outside the gene matches. The germline CDR1 and CDR2 sequences are MDHEN and SYDVKM. The CDR3 spans 16 residues. The CDR3 nucleotides read TGTGCCAGCAGTCCACCGGGGGACAGGGGTAACTATGGCTACACCTTC. This sequence encodes CASSPPGDRGNYGYTF.

The V call is TRBV24-1, the J call TRBJ1-2; D might be TRBD1 (6 bases). This CDR3 contains 15 residues. V lost 9 bases and J lost 7, with 23 bases in between. Germline assignment: CDR1 KGHDR and CDR2 SFDVKD. The CDR3 sequence: CATGYEKGGLGGYTF. The CDR3 DNA follows: TGTGCCACCGGATACGAAAAAGGGGGTTTGGGTGGCTACACCTTC.

In the case of this clone: At one of its ends the junction is not consistent with the germline gene, which may arise from a read error. J is TRBJ2-2 and V is TRBV3-1 (or the pseudogene TRBV3-2); D call uncertain. Germline loops: CDR1 LGHDT, CDR2 YNNKEL (reference sequence). CDR3 length equals 15 residues. The chain's CDR3 is CASTQGARNTGELFF. For the CDR3, the DNA is TGTGCCAGCACCCAAGGTGCCAGGAACACCGGGGAGCTGTTTTTT.

This chain uses TRBV5-1 with TRBJ1-2, with D tentatively TRBD1 (6 bases). This CDR3 has 14 amino acids. The germline V gene encodes CDR1 SGHRS and CDR2 YFSETQ. With 4 bases removed from V and 4 bases from J, the gap between germline ends came to 14 bases. Written as DNA, the CDR3 is TGCGCCAGCAGCACAGGGACACCAAGCTATGGCTACACCTTC. Amino acids: CASSTGTPSYGYTF.

The rearrangement uses TRBV5-6 and TRBJ2-5; 8 bases are shared with TRBD1. The V gene's germline CDR1 is SGHDT and CDR2 YYEEEE. With 0 bases clipped from V and 1 base from J, the junction kept 8 bases outside the gene matches. This CDR3 has 17 residues. CDR3 DNA: TGTGCCAGCAGCTTGGGGTTACAGGGGGTGTTCCAAGAGACCCAGTACTTC. Translating gives CASSLGLQGVFQETQYF. Variable domain in full (rest from reference TRBV5-6 and TRBJ2-5): DAGVTQSPTHLIKTRGQQVTLRCSPKSGHDTVSWYQQALGQGPQFIFQYYEEEERQRGNFPDRFSGHQFPNYSSELNVNALLLGDSALYLCASSLGLQGVFQETQYFGPGTRLLVL.

The chain links TRBV28 to TRBJ1-4; no clear D. Germline V gene data show CDR1 as MDHEN and CDR2 as SYDVKM. The CDR3 consists of 14 residues. Trimming removed 3 bases at V and 4 bases at J, with 9 bases between. In DNA form, the CDR3 reads TGTGCCAGCAGTTTGGCTGGGCTTAATGAAAAACTGTTTTTT. Its protein is CASSLAGLNEKLFF. The full variable domain, completed using reference TRBV28 and TRBJ1-4, is DVKVTQSSRYLVKRTGEKVFLECVQDMDHENMFWYRQDPGLGLRLIYFSYDVKMKEKGDIPEGYSVSREKKERFSLILESASTNQTSMYLCASSLAGLNEKLFFGSGTQLSVL.

The chain links TRBV5-1 to TRBJ1-3; D gene unclear. Germline values: CDR1 SGHRS, CDR2 YFSETQ. The CDR3 covers 13 residues. V was pared by 2 bases and J by 4 bases, with 7 bases between. This CDR3 reads CASSLRGGNTIYF. The CDR3 nucleotides read TGCGCCAGCAGCTTACGGGGAGGAAACACCATATATTTT.

The chain carries TRBV25-1 and TRBJ2-7, with D perhaps TRBD1 (6 bases). V shed 3 bases and J shed 5 bases, with 11 bases lying between them. The CDR3 runs to 13 residues. CDR1 is MGHDK, CDR2 SYGVNS, per germline. In DNA, the CDR3 is TGTGCCAGCAGTGACAGGGGTTCGGACGAGCAGTACTTC. This encodes CASSDRGSDEQYF.

The rearrangement joins TRBV19 to TRBJ2-5; TRBD1 is a possible D gene (6 bases). V dropped 5 bases and J dropped 6 bases, with 13 bases sitting between them. This CDR3 has 13 amino acids. CDR1 and CDR2 from the germline V gene are LNHDA and SQIVND (reference sequence). The chain's CDR3 is CASSADRGKTQYF. CDR3 coding DNA: TGTGCCAGTAGTGCGGACAGAGGGAAGACCCAGTACTTC.